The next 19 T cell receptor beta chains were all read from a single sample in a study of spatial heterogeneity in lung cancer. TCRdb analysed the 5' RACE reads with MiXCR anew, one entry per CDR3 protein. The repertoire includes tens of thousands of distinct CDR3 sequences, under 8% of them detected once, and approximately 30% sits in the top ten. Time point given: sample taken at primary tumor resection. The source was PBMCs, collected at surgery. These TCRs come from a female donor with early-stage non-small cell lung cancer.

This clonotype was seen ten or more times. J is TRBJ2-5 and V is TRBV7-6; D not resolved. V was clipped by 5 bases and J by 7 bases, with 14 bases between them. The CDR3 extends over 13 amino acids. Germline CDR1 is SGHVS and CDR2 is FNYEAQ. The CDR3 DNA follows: TGTGCCAGCAGCCCGACACGGCGCGGGACCCAGTACTTC. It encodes CASSPTRRGTQYF.

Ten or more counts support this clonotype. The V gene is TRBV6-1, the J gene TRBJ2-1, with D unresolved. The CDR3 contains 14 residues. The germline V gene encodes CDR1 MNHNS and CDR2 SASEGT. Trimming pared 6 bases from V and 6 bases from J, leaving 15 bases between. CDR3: CASSPAVGPNEQFF. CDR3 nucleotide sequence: TGTGCCAGCAGCCCGGCCGTAGGGCCCAATGAGCAGTTCTTC.

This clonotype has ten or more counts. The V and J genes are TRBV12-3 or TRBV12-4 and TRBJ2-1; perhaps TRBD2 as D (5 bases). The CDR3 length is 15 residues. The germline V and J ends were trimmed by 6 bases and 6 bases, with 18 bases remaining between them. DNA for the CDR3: TGTGCCAGCAGCTCTACTAGTAACCTTGCCAATGAGCAGTTCTTC. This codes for CASSSTSNLANEQFF.

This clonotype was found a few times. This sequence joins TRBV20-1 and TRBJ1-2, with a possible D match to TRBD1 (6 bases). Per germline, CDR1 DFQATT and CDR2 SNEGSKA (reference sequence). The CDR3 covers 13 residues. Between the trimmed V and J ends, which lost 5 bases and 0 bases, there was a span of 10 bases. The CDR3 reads CSAPRTANYGYTF. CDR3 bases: TGCAGTGCTCCAAGGACAGCTAACTATGGCTACACCTTC.

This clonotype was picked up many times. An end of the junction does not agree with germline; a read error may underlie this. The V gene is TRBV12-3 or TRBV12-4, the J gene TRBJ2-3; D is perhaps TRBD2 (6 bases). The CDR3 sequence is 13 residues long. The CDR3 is CASSIAGTDTQYF. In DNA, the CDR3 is TGTGCCAGCAGTATAGCGGGCACAGATACGCAGTATTTT.

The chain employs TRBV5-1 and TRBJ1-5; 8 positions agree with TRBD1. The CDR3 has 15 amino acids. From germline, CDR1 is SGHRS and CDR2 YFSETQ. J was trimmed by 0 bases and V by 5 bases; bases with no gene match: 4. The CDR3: CASSRTGNSNQPQHF. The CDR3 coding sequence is TGCGCCAGCAGTCGGACAGGGAATAGCAATCAGCCCCAGCATTTT.

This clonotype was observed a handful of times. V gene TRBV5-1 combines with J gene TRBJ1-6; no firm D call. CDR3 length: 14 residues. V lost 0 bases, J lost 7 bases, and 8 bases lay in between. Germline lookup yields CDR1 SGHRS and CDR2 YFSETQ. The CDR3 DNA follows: TGCGCCAGCAGCTTGGGGACCTTAAATTCACCCCTCCACTTT. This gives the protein CASSLGTLNSPLHF. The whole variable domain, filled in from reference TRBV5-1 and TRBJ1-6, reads KAGVTQTPRYLIKTRGQQVTLSCSPISGHRSVSWYQQTPGQGLQFLFEYFSETQRNKGNFPGRFSGRQFSNSRSEMNVSTLELGDSALYLCASSLGTLNSPLHFGNGTRLTVT.

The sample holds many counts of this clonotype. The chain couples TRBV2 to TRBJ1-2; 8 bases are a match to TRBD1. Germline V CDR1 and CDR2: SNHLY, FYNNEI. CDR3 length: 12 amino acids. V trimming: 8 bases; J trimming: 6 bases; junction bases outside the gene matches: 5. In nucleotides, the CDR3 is TGTGCCAGCTACGGACAGGGAAATGGCTACACCTTC. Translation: CASYGQGNGYTF. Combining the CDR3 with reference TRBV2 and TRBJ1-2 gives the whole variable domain EPEVTQTPSHQVTQMGQEVILRCVPISNHLYFYWYRQILGQKVEFLVSFYNNEISEKSEIFDDQFSVERPDGSNFTLKIRSTKLEDSAMYFCASYGQGNGYTFGSGTRLTVV.

The CDR3 DNA follows: TGTGCCAGCAGTTACAGGGGAAGCACAGATACGCAGTATTTT. This codes for CASSYRGSTDTQYF. This sequence joins TRBV6-6 and TRBJ2-3, with TRBD1 as a possible D gene (5 bases). Germline values: CDR1 MNHNY, CDR2 SVGAGI (reference sequence). The V gene lost 2 bases and the J gene lost 0 bases, with 6 bases spanning the gap. The CDR3 has 14 amino acids.

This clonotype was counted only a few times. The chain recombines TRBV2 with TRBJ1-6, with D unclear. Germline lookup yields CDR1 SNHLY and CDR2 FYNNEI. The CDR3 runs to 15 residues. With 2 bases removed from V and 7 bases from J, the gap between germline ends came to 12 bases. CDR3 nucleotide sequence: TGTGCCAGCAGTGAATTCCGGGTGCCGAATTCACCCCTCCACTTT. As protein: CASSEFRVPNSPLHF.

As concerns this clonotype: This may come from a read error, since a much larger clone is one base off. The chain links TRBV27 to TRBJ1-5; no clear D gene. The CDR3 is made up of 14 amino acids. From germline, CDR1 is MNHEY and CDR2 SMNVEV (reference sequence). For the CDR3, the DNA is TGTGCCAGCTGTTTACTCGGGTTTAATCAGCCCCAGCATTTT. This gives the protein CASCLLGFNQPQHF.

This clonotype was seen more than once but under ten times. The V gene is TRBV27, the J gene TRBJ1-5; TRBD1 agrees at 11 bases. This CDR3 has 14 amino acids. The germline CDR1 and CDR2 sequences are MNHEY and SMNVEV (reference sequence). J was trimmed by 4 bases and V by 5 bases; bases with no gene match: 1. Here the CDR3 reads CASSGTGGNQPQHF. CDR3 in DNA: TGTGCCAGCAGTGGGACAGGGGGGAATCAGCCCCAGCATTTT.

CDR3 sequence (DNA): TGTGCCAGCAGTGATGACAGGGGGCCGGGCACTGAAGCTTTCTTT. Amino acids: CASSDDRGPGTEAFF. V and J are TRBV25-1 and TRBJ1-1; TRBD1 agrees at 10 bases. Germline-derived CDR1 and CDR2 are MGHDK and SYGVNS. Trimming removed 3 bases from V and 4 bases from J; junction bases left unmatched: 5. This CDR3 has 15 amino acids.

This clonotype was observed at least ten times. CDR3 coding DNA: TGCAGTGCTGCACCCTCCCTCTATGGCTACACCTTC. It specifies CSAAPSLYGYTF. The gene calls are TRBV20-1 and TRBJ1-2; D ambiguous. The V end lost 5 bases, the J end lost 4 bases, and 11 bases lay between the germline ends. This CDR3 region has 12 residues. The V gene's germline CDR1 is DFQATT and CDR2 SNEGSKA (reference sequence).

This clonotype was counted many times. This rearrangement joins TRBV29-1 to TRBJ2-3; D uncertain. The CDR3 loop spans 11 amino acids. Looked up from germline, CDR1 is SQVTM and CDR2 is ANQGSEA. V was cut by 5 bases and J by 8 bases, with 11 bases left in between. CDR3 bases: TGCAGCGTTAACAGCCCGAGTACGCAGTATTTT. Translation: CSVNSPSTQYF.

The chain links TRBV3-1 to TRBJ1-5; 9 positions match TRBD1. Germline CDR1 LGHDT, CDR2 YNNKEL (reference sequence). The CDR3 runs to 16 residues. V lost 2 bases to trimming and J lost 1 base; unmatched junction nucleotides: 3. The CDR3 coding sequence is TGTGCCAGCAGCCAATCGGGGACAGGGAGCAATCAGCCCCAGCATTTT. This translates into CASSQSGTGSNQPQHF.

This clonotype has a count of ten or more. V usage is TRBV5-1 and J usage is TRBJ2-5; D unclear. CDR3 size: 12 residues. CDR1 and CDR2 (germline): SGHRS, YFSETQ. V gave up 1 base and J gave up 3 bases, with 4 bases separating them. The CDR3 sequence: CASSLFEETQYF. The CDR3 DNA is TGCGCCAGCAGCTTGTTCGAAGAGACCCAGTACTTC.

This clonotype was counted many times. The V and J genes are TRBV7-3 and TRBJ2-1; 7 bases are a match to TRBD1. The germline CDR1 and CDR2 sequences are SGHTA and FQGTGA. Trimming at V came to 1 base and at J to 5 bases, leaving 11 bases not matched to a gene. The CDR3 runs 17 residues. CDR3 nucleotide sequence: TGTGCCAGCAGCTTAAGACCCCAGGGGGTCTTCCACAATGAGCAGTTCTTC. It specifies CASSLRPQGVFHNEQFF.

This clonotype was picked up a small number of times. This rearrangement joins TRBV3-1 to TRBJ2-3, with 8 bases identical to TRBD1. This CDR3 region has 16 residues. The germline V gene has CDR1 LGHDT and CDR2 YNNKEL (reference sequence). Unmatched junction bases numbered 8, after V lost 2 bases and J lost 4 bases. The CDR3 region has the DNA TGTGCCAGCAGCCAATATCCGGACAGGGATGCAGATACGCAGTATTTT. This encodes CASSQYPDRDADTQYF.